The 24 T cell receptor beta chains reported below all come from one sample, sequenced in a study of blood T cell repertoires in COVID-19. Clones were read by immunoSEQ multiplex PCR, and TCRdb kept only the in-frame ones, dropping some. The profile covers some 320,000 clones, with about 90% appearing a single time and roughly 5% taken by the ten largest. The sequenced sample was PBMCs or T cells enriched from blood (not recorded which). All receptors derive from a young woman who had recovered from COVID-19.

Regarding this clone: Other DNA sequences in this sample translate to the same CDR3. The chain employs TRBV19 and TRBJ2-2, with 7 bases fitting TRBD1. Trimming at V came to 4 bases and at J to 3 bases, leaving 5 bases not matched to a gene. The CDR3 sequence is 15 residues long. Germline V gives CDR1 LNHDA, CDR2 SQIVND (reference sequence). CDR3 in DNA: TGTGCCAGTAGTACACAGGGGATTGACACCGGGGAGCTGTTTTTT. It specifies CASSTQGIDTGELFF. Full variable domain (missing parts from reference TRBV19 and TRBJ2-2): DGGITQSPKYLFRKEGQNVTLSCEQNLNHDAMYWYRQDPGQGLRLIYYSQIVNDFQKGDIAEGYSVSREKKESFPLTVTSAQKNPTAFYLCASSTQGIDTGELFFGEGSRLTVL.

The chain carries TRBV28 and TRBJ1-2; 10 positions match TRBD1. Losses at the gene ends were 10 bases for V and 3 bases for J; bases not matched to a gene: 5. Per germline, CDR1 MDHEN and CDR2 SYDVKM. The CDR3 is 13 residues long. The CDR3 region has the DNA TGTGCCACCGAAGGACAGGGGGACTATGGCTACACCTTC. Protein product: CATEGQGDYGYTF.

J is TRBJ1-2 and V is TRBV10-2; 11 nucleotides match TRBD1. Germline CDR1 and CDR2: WSHSY and SAAADI. The CDR3 consists of 15 residues. With 4 bases clipped from V and 4 bases from J, the junction kept 5 bases outside the gene matches. This CDR3 reads CASSGWTGGIYGYTF. DNA of the CDR3: TGCGCCAGCAGTGGGTGGACAGGGGGCATCTATGGCTACACCTTC.

This clone turned up a few times. This chain joins TRBV28 and TRBJ2-7; 7 bases are a match to TRBD1. The junction had 5 bases not matched to a gene; V was cut back by 5 bases and J by 7 bases. The CDR3 consists of 12 residues. From germline, CDR1 is MDHEN and CDR2 SYDVKM. CDR3 bases: TGTGCCAGCAGTCCCCGGACAGGAGAGCAGTACTTC. Protein product: CASSPRTGEQYF.

This clone appeared a few times. The chain combines TRBV7-3 with TRBJ2-2; 7 nucleotides line up with TRBD1. The germline CDR1 and CDR2 sequences are SGHTA and FQGTGA. Unmatched junction bases numbered 4, after V lost 6 bases and J lost 0 bases. CDR3 length: 15 amino acids. CDR3 protein: CASRTGTANTGELFF. In nucleotides, the CDR3 is TGTGCCAGCAGGACCGGGACAGCGAACACCGGGGAGCTGTTTTTT.

The gene calls are TRBV27 and TRBJ1-3, with D possibly TRBD1 on 6 matching bases. This CDR3 contains 15 residues. V was clipped by 3 bases and J by 2 bases, with 11 bases between them. From germline, CDR1 is MNHEY and CDR2 SMNVEV (reference sequence). CDR3 sequence reads: CASSLRGSAGNTIYF. The CDR3 nucleotides read TGTGCCAGCAGTTTGAGGGGGTCGGCTGGAAACACCATATATTTT.

J is TRBJ1-2 and V is TRBV28; possible D gene TRBD1, 5 bases. The CDR3 is 18 amino acids. Germline V lookup: CDR1 MDHEN, CDR2 SYDVKM. V lost 6 bases, J lost 0 bases, and 23 bases lay in between. Written as DNA, the CDR3 is TGTGCCAGCAGATCTCCAGGGTATTTAGCAGGGACTAACTATGGCTACACCTTC. It encodes CASRSPGYLAGTNYGYTF.

The chain links TRBV3-1 (or the pseudogene TRBV3-2) to TRBJ2-2, with 13 bases matching TRBD2. V shed 5 bases, J shed 4 bases, and the junction held 19 bases outside the gene matches. CDR1 LGHDT and CDR2 YNNKEL come from the germline V gene (reference sequence). The CDR3 contains 21 residues. The CDR3 coding sequence is TGTGCCAGCAGCTACAAGAAACGTAAACTAGCGGGGGGGACTAGCACCGGGGAGCTGTTTTTT. Translating gives CASSYKKRKLAGGTSTGELFF.

The chain recombines TRBV6-4 with TRBJ1-1; 7 bases align to TRBD1. Losses at the gene ends were 1 base for V and 6 bases for J; bases not matched to a gene: 8. This CDR3 is built from 15 residues. CDR1 and CDR2 from the germline V gene are MRHNA and SNTAGT. The DNA for the CDR3 is TGTGCCAGCAGTGACTTTCTGACAGGGCTGGCTGAAGCTTTCTTT. Translating gives CASSDFLTGLAEAFF.

This clone occurred once. This rearrangement joins TRBV7-2 to TRBJ1-5; no firm D call. V was pared by 5 bases and J by 7 bases, with 12 bases between. This CDR3 region has 13 residues. Germline V gene data show CDR1 as SGHTA and CDR2 as FQGNSA. CDR3 DNA sequence: TGTGCCAGCAGCCCCCGGACTAGGCAGCCCCAGCATTTT. It translates to CASSPRTRQPQHF.

The V and J genes are TRBV28 and TRBJ1-1; a weak D match, TRBD1 (6 bases). This CDR3 contains 17 residues. V lost 3 bases and J 3 bases, leaving 20 bases between the germline ends. The germline V gene encodes CDR1 MDHEN and CDR2 SYDVKM. The CDR3 DNA reads TGTGCCAGCAGTTTCTTTGGGCTCCACAGGGTCGACACTGAAGCTTTCTTT. This translates into CASSFFGLHRVDTEAFF.

The gene calls are TRBV28 and TRBJ2-1, with D possibly being TRBD1 (6 bases). V was shortened by 5 bases and J by 3 bases, with 11 bases between the two germline ends. Germline V gene data show CDR1 as MDHEN and CDR2 as SYDVKM. CDR3 size: 14 residues. CDR3 sequence reads: CASSPRGYYNEQFF. The CDR3 nucleotides are TGTGCCAGCAGTCCGAGGGGGTACTACAATGAGCAGTTCTTC.

This clone was counted a few times. J is TRBJ1-6 and V is TRBV7-9; TRBD1 agrees at 8 bases. The junction had 10 bases not matched to a gene; V was cut back by 5 bases and J by 10 bases. CDR1 is SEHNR, CDR2 FQNEAQ, per germline (reference sequence). This CDR3 has 15 residues. CDR3: CASSTLTGDTSPLHF. As DNA, the CDR3 is TGTGCCAGCAGCACCTTGACAGGGGATACATCACCCCTCCACTTT.

The chain is built from TRBV5-1 and TRBJ1-4; TRBD1 might be the D (5 bases). This CDR3 is 15 amino acids long. The V gene lost 3 bases and the J gene lost 8 bases, with 17 bases spanning the gap. The germline CDR1 and CDR2 sequences are SGHRS and YFSETQ. The CDR3 region has the DNA TGCGCCAGCAGCTCCGAGTGGGGGGGAGGCGAAAAACTGTTTTTT. Translating gives CASSSEWGGGEKLFF.

This chain links TRBV2 with TRBJ2-6; D might be TRBD1 (5 bases). This CDR3 comprises 14 residues. V lost 5 bases, J lost 0 bases, and 5 bases lay in between. Germline V gives CDR1 SNHLY, CDR2 FYNNEI. The CDR3 sequence is CASSRGSGANVLTF. CDR3 coding DNA: TGTGCCAGCAGTAGGGGCTCTGGGGCCAACGTCCTGACTTTC.

V is TRBV9 and J is TRBJ1-3, with TRBD1 identical over 7 bases. The junction had 7 bases not matched to a gene; V was cut back by 5 bases and J by 2 bases. The CDR3 extends over 15 amino acids. The germline gives CDR1 SGDLS, CDR2 YYNGEE. The CDR3 is CASSMTGTTGNTIYF. The CDR3 DNA sequence: TGTGCCAGCAGTATGACAGGGACCACTGGAAACACCATATATTTT.

The CDR3 sequence: CASSLTSGWRTDTQYF. As DNA, the CDR3 is TGCGCCAGCAGTTTGACTAGCGGCTGGCGGACAGATACGCAGTATTTT. The chain joins TRBV5-1 to TRBJ2-3; 9 nucleotides line up with TRBD2. V lost 5 bases and J lost 3; bases outside the gene matches: 10. The germline gives CDR1 SGHRS, CDR2 YFSETQ. The CDR3 covers 16 residues.

V gene TRBV15 combines with J gene TRBJ1-1, with D unclear. The CDR3 has 13 residues. Germline V gene data show CDR1 as LNHNV and CDR2 as YYDKDF (reference sequence). The V gene lost 4 bases and the J gene lost 2 bases, with 8 bases spanning the gap. This chain's CDR3 is CATSKDINTEAFF. The CDR3 coding sequence is TGTGCCACCAGCAAAGACATTAACACTGAAGCTTTCTTT.

This clone was picked up a small number of times. This chain links TRBV3-1 (or the pseudogene TRBV3-2) with TRBJ1-1; possible D gene TRBD1, 5 bases. In germline, CDR1 is LGHDT, CDR2 YNNKEL (reference sequence). The CDR3 extends over 14 amino acids. V was shortened by 3 bases and J by 7 bases, with 15 bases between the two germline ends. The CDR3 sequence: CASSQSRAAVEAFF. The CDR3 DNA follows: TGTGCCAGCAGCCAGTCCAGGGCCGCCGTTGAAGCTTTCTTT.

This rearrangement joins TRBV2 to TRBJ2-3; TRBD1 aligns across 10 bases. V dropped 6 bases and J dropped 3; count of bases not matched to a gene: 9. The germline gives CDR1 SNHLY, CDR2 FYNNEI. The CDR3 runs 16 residues. CDR3: CASRNLDRGATDTQYF. CDR3 nucleotides: TGTGCCAGCAGAAATTTGGACAGGGGGGCGACAGATACGCAGTATTTT.

The V and J genes are TRBV7-2 and TRBJ1-2; 7 positions match TRBD1. The CDR3 has 17 amino acids. V shed 2 bases and J 1 base; nucleotides not matched to a gene: 10. Germline V gives CDR1 SGHTA, CDR2 FQGNSA. CDR3 sequence reads: CASSLLFKGAGNYGYTF. CDR3 DNA sequence: TGTGCCAGCAGCTTATTATTCAAGGGGGCGGGTAACTATGGCTACACCTTC.

This clone was picked up one time. The chain uses TRBV7-2 and TRBJ2-1, with TRBD1 identical over 7 bases. Germline CDR1 and CDR2: SGHTA and FQGNSA. The V segment lost 4 bases and the J segment 9 bases; nucleotides outside the gene matches: 3. The CDR3 contains 12 residues. The CDR3: CASSSSGGEQFF. In DNA form, the CDR3 reads TGTGCCAGCAGCTCCTCAGGGGGTGAGCAGTTCTTC.

This chain joins TRBV27 and TRBJ1-1; weak D call: TRBD1 (5 bases). This CDR3 is built from 15 residues. The V and J ends lost 6 bases and 1 base respectively, with 15 bases between them. CDR1 is MNHEY, CDR2 SMNVEV, per germline (reference sequence). DNA for the CDR3: TGTGCCAGCAGCCATAAGACGGGGGGGAACACTGAAGCTTTCTTT. Its protein product is CASSHKTGGNTEAFF.

The rearrangement links TRBV5-1 to TRBJ2-3, with 11 bases fitting TRBD2. CDR3 length equals 15 residues. V lost 3 bases, J lost 3 bases, and 3 bases stayed unmatched. Germline V lookup: CDR1 SGHRS, CDR2 YFSETQ. The chain's CDR3 is CASSSSGGLTDTQYF. For the CDR3, the DNA is TGCGCCAGCAGCTCTAGCGGGGGGCTAACAGATACGCAGTATTTT.